These T cell receptor beta chains were read from a single sample in a study of blood T cell repertoires in COVID-19. The assay was immunoSEQ multiplex PCR, and TCRdb's table has in-frame clones only and misses some. Of some 87,000 clones listed, roughly 80% were seen once; the top ten hold nearly 25%. The sample taken for sequencing was peripheral blood. All receptors derive from a man older than 75 with active or convalescent COVID-19. Both conserved end residues are part of each CDR3. The D gene is left open where the match is weak. Some rows mark clone size as missing; the rest say once, few, many or name a class of expanded clone.

TRBJ2-7,TRBV29-1,.,.,CSAGGTPYEQYF,TGCAGTGCTGGGGGGACTCCCTACGAGCAGTACTTC
TRBJ2-1,TRBV5-4,.,.,CASSPEPYNEQFF,TGTGCCAGCAGCCCGGAGCCTTACAATGAGCAGTTCTTC
TRBJ2-5,TRBV6-2/TRBV6-3,.,.,CASSHLEETQYF,TGTGCCAGCAGCCACCTAGAAGAGACCCAGTACTTC
TRBJ2-1,TRBV4-2,TRBD2,.,CASSQGRASGVGWEQFF,TGTGCCAGCAGCCAAGGTCGGGCTAGCGGGGTTGGATGGGAGCAGTTCTTC
TRBJ1-2,TRBV21-1,.,.,CASSSTPYGYTF,TGTGCCAGCAGCAGTACTCCCTATGGCTACACCTTC
TRBJ1-3,TRBV5-4,.,.,CASGVYGRVPSGNTIYF,TGTGCCAGCGGGGTATATGGCAGGGTCCCCTCTGGAAACACCATATATTTT
TRBJ2-7,TRBV19,TRBD1,.,CASSMGQGPYEQYF,TGTGCCAGTAGTATGGGACAGGGACCCTACGAGCAGTACTTC
TRBJ2-1,TRBV7-2,TRBD2,.,CASSAGLAGGNEQFF,TGTGCCAGCAGCGCGGGACTAGCGGGGGGCAATGAGCAGTTCTTC
TRBJ1-5,TRBV2,.,few,CASSPQGQIPNQPQHF,TGTGCCAGCAGTCCCCAGGGCCAGATCCCTAATCAGCCCCAGCATTTT
TRBJ2-2,TRBV5-4,TRBD2,.,CASSDGLVGWELFF,TGTGCCAGCAGCGACGGACTAGTTGGGTGGGAGCTGTTTTTT
TRBJ1-2,TRBV9,TRBD1,.,CASSVGSGTGYESYTF,TGTGCCAGCAGCGTAGGGTCTGGGACAGGCTACGAGAGCTACACCTTC
TRBJ2-5,TRBV2,TRBD2,.,CASSDVLAGALTQYF,TGTGCCAGCAGTGATGTACTAGCGGGGGCCCTGACCCAGTACTTC
TRBJ2-7,TRBV7-9,TRBD1,.,CASSSPGQGIKDYEQYF,TGTGCCAGCAGCTCCCCGGGACAGGGGATTAAAGACTACGAGCAGTACTTC
TRBJ1-5,TRBV28,TRBD1,.,CASSSPGGWGYSNQPQHF,TGTGCCAGCAGTTCCCCAGGGGGCTGGGGATATAGCAATCAGCCCCAGCATTTT
TRBJ1-2,TRBV7-9,.,.,CASSLLGENYGYTF,TGTGCCAGCAGCTTACTGGGAGAGAACTATGGCTACACCTTC
TRBJ1-2,TRBV7-8,.,.,CASSLVPAATYGYTF,TGTGCCAGCAGCTTAGTTCCCGCGGCTACATATGGCTACACCTTC
TRBJ2-1,TRBV27,TRBD1,.,CASREDRGPTYNEQFF,TGTGCCAGCAGAGAAGACAGGGGACCCACCTACAATGAGCAGTTCTTC
TRBJ1-1,TRBV5-6,.,.,CASSHARREGTEAFF,TGTGCCAGCAGTCACGCTCGCAGGGAAGGCACTGAAGCTTTCTTT
TRBJ2-5,TRBV30,.,.,CAWDGGGETQYF,TGTGCCTGGGACGGGGGAGGAGAGACCCAGTACTTC
TRBJ1-1,TRBV18,.,.,CASSPPIRTEAFF,TGTGCCAGCTCACCACCAATCCGGACTGAAGCTTTCTTT
TRBJ1-5,TRBV19,.,.,CASSIGGRVPPQHF,TGTGCCAGTAGTATAGGCGGCAGGGTGCCTCCCCAGCATTTT
TRBJ1-1,TRBV30,.,.,CAWSVLAPNTEAFF,TGTGCCTGGAGTGTACTCGCCCCGAACACTGAAGCTTTCTTT
TRBJ1-3,TRBV9,.,.,CASSVDGRISGNTIYF,TGTGCCAGCAGCGTAGATGGCAGGATCTCTGGAAACACCATATATTTT
TRBJ2-5,TRBV3-1/TRBV3-2,.,.,CASSQDGARETQYF,TGTGCCAGCAGCCAAGATGGGGCCCGGGAGACCCAGTACTTC
TRBJ2-7,TRBV7-2,.,.,CASSLEDYGAASYEQYF,TGTGCCAGCAGCTTAGAGGACTACGGGGCTGCCTCCTACGAGCAGTACTTC
TRBJ1-2,TRBV5-4,TRBD1,.,CASSTHRQGPNYGYTF,TGTGCCAGCAGCACGCACAGACAGGGACCCAACTATGGCTACACCTTC
TRBJ1-1,TRBV28,.,.,CASNDPPREAFF,TGTGCCAGCAATGACCCCCCGCGGGAAGCTTTCTTT
TRBJ1-2,TRBV4-3,.,.,CASSQRSNSRGPLYGYTF,TGCGCCAGCAGCCAACGTTCGAACTCCAGGGGCCCTTTGTATGGCTACACCTTC
TRBJ2-7,TRBV5-1,TRBD1,.,CASSPRTGEVYEQYF,TGCGCCAGCAGCCCCCGGACAGGGGAGGTATACGAGCAGTACTTC
TRBJ1-3,TRBV9,.,few,CASSSRVAGNTIYF,TGTGCCAGCAGCTCCAGGGTGGCTGGAAACACCATATATTTT
TRBJ1-5,TRBV5-8,.,.,CASSPQDFSNQPQHF,TGTGCCAGCAGCCCGCAGGACTTTAGCAATCAGCCCCAGCATTTT
TRBJ2-3,TRBV29-1,.,.,CSVEDSIRTDTQYF,TGCAGCGTTGAAGACAGTATTCGCACAGATACGCAGTATTTT
TRBJ2-2,TRBV18,.,.,CASSPQQGAFSAGELFF,TGTGCCAGCTCACCCCAACAAGGCGCGTTCAGCGCCGGGGAGCTGTTTTTT
TRBJ2-7,TRBV30,TRBD2,.,CAWSSPGVSGGRHEQYF,TGTGCCTGGAGTTCCCCCGGGGTTAGCGGGGGACGCCACGAGCAGTACTTC
TRBJ1-1,TRBV5-1,TRBD1,.,CASSSDRVWTEAFF,TGCGCCAGCAGCTCCGACAGGGTTTGGACTGAAGCTTTCTTT
TRBJ2-1,TRBV29-1,TRBD2,.,CSVGGLAGGDNEQFF,TGCAGCGTTGGTGGACTAGCGGGGGGGGACAATGAGCAGTTCTTC
TRBJ1-5,TRBV10-1,.,few,CASIRCTGTNFNQPQHF,TGCGCCAGCATCCGATGCACCGGGACAAACTTTAATCAGCCCCAGCATTTT
TRBJ1-2,TRBV27,.,.,CASSPQGVGYGYTF,TGTGCCAGCAGTCCACAGGGAGTCGGCTATGGCTACACCTTC
TRBJ1-1,TRBV4-1,.,.,CASSPLIAGLTEAFF,TGCGCCAGCAGCCCGCTTATCGCGGGGCTCACTGAAGCTTTCTTT
TRBJ2-7,TRBV5-4,TRBD1,.,CASSLGAGTGKEQYF,TGTGCCAGCAGCTTGGGGGCCGGGACAGGGAAGGAGCAGTACTTC
TRBJ1-2,TRBV30,.,.,CAWRGSGRTIANYGYTF,TGTGCCTGGAGGGGCTCGGGCAGGACTATTGCTAACTATGGCTACACCTTC
TRBJ1-4,TRBV7-2,.,few,CASSPQGINEKLFF,TGTGCCAGCAGCCCACAGGGAATTAATGAAAAACTGTTTTTT
TRBJ1-1,TRBV21-1,.,.,CASSKYGQGARMNTEAFF,TGTGCCAGCAGCAAATATGGACAGGGGGCGAGAATGAACACTGAAGCTTTCTTT
TRBJ2-3,TRBV6-4,.,.,CASSDGTAQSGDTQYF,TGTGCCAGCAGTGATGGGACAGCCCAAAGCGGGGATACGCAGTATTTT
TRBJ1-2,TRBV29-1,.,.,CSVEVITGGKAF,TGCAGCGTTGAAGTGATTACGGGTGGCAAGGCCTTC
TRBJ2-5,TRBV2,TRBD1,once,CASSRDRGPETQYF,TGTGCCAGCAGTCGGGACAGGGGGCCCGAGACCCAGTACTTC
TRBJ1-2,TRBV5-1,.,.,CASSDFNAISGYTF,TGCGCCAGCAGCGACTTCAATGCTATCTCTGGCTACACCTTC
TRBJ1-2,TRBV20-1,TRBD1,.,CSASLDRDYGYTF,TGCAGTGCTAGTCTGGACAGGGATTATGGCTACACCTTC
TRBJ1-2,TRBV18,.,.,CASSPPGQYGYTF,TGTGCCAGCTCACCACCGGGACAATATGGCTACACCTTC
TRBJ1-2,TRBV2,.,few,CASSGGANYGYTF,TGTGCCAGCAGTGGGGGAGCTAACTATGGCTACACCTTC
TRBJ2-5,TRBV5-1,TRBD1,.,CASGPGDSQETQYF,TGCGCCAGCGGCCCCGGGGACAGCCAAGAGACCCAGTACTTC
TRBJ1-3,TRBV11-2,TRBD1,once,CASTVGTDGNTIYF,TGTGCCAGCACCGTAGGGACAGATGGAAACACCATATATTTT
TRBJ2-1,TRBV6-2/TRBV6-3,.,.,CASSSSTGAYNEQFF,.
TRBJ1-2,TRBV24-1,TRBD1,.,CATSDTRTGRGYTF,TGTGCCACCAGTGACACGAGGACAGGGCGAGGCTACACCTTC
TRBJ2-3,TRBV7-2,TRBD1,.,CASSLVGGPDTQYF,TGTGCCAGCAGCTTAGTAGGGGGCCCAGATACGCAGTATTTT